These T cell receptor beta chains were read from a single sample in a study of technical replicates of blood from a handful of donors. Sequencing was performed with immunoSEQ multiplex PCR; in TCRdb, only in-frame clones are kept and a portion is missing. The data show roughly 60,000 clones, 70% to 90% seen once. Sequencing was carried out using PBMCs. All receptors derive from a human donor in good health. Some clones in this sample may be carry-over from other donors' samples. Both conserved end residues are trimmed from each CDR3. Each record gives: V gene, CDR3 protein.

V: TRBV6-1; CDR3: ASNGHLYGYT
V: TRBV18; CDR3: ASSRYQGDVMNTEAF
V: TRBV20-1; CDR3: SAEQGDEQF
V: TRBV7-3; CDR3: ASSLRLAGLNEQF
V: TRBV2; CDR3: ASSVVQGMGGYT
V: TRBV6-6; CDR3: ASSYSWRLGETQY
V: TRBV5-4; CDR3: ASTRLSGGAATDTQY
V: TRBV9; CDR3: ASSPRVGQGDEKLF
V: TRBV2; CDR3: ASSTGGASTDTQY
V: TRBV7-6; CDR3: ASSLAEPSWNEQF
V: TRBV7-9; CDR3: ASSLTGGLSGANVLT
V: TRBV2; CDR3: ASGRLAGVYEQY
V: TRBV7-2; CDR3: ASSLETGVPNQPQH
V: TRBV4-1; CDR3: ASSQGGQTSGIETQY
V: TRBV5-5; CDR3: ASSLSVSNQPQH
V: TRBV4-1; CDR3: ASSQREGTSGGYEQY
V: TRBV7-3; CDR3: ASSLRQNTNEQF
V: TRBV11-2; CDR3: ASSPPGHTQY
V: TRBV11-1; CDR3: ASSLAGESYEQY
V: TRBV21-1; CDR3: ASSKANRSPYEQY
V: TRBV2; CDR3: ASSAGGGRADTQY
V: TRBV19; CDR3: ASTLLTGNQETQY
V: TRBV5-1; CDR3: ASSPGTGGETQY
V: TRBV19; CDR3: ASRDPGQSSYEQY
V: TRBV2; CDR3: ASSEWGGTVQPQH
V: TRBV10-3; CDR3: AITEGRGQDNEQF
V: TRBV2; CDR3: ATPLERGAGTDTQY
V: TRBV2; CDR3: ASSRGENYYEQY
V: TRBV5-6; CDR3: ASSWRAGDGNEQF
V: TRBV4-1; CDR3: ASSPDRAFDYGYT
V: TRBV29-1; CDR3: SVEDPRTGNYEQY
V: TRBV7-8; CDR3: ASSLARGPNSYEQY
V: TRBV27; CDR3: ASSQQEMNTEAF
V: TRBV5-6; CDR3: ASSRRTVKQETQY
V: TRBV7-9; CDR3: ATSFNSLGANEQF
V: TRBV5-6; CDR3: ASSPGYRGNNYGYT
V: TRBV13; CDR3: ASSTLSGADTQY
V: TRBV29-1; CDR3: SVSGTTLSYEQY
V: TRBV5-1; CDR3: ASSFFSGDNEKLF
V: TRBV7-2; CDR3: ASSTNSGNQPQH
V: TRBV7-9; CDR3: ASSPTGTYEQY
V: TRBV7-2; CDR3: ASSLQGHTEAF
V: TRBV27; CDR3: ASSLRQGSEAF